This TCR beta chain stems from a study of CD8 T cells in Susac syndrome. CDR1 and CDR2 from the germline V gene are DFQATT and SNEGSKA (reference sequence). CDR3 length: 16 residues. J lost 0 bases, V lost 3 bases, and 6 bases had no gene match. TCR beta was sequenced from blood CD8+ and CD4+ T cells. TEMRA cells were FACS-enriched, with CD8+ and CD4+ T cells isolated negatively. Reverse transcription of about 0.5 to 1 ug RNA used random hexamers. The method of amplification for TCR beta CDR3 was immunoSEQ multiplex PCR, covering 54 Vbeta and 13 Jbeta. TCRdb reprocessed the immunoSEQ multiplex PCR reads with MiXCR, giving one entry per CDR3 protein. The sample records about 120,000 distinct CDR3 sequences, around 94% being singletons.

Sequencing used CD4+ T cells from PBMCs. This chain joins TRBV20-1 and TRBJ2-2; 8 bases are shared with TRBD1. This TCR was recovered from a human donor with multiple sclerosis. For the CDR3, the DNA is TGCAGTGCTAGTATCGGACAGGGTTCGAACACCGGGGAGCTGTTTTTT. This gives the protein CSASIGQGSNTGELFF.